The clone carrying this T cell receptor beta chain came up many times. Its antigen remains unidentified. V was cut by 7 bases and J by 4 bases, with 16 bases left in between. Germline V CDR1 and CDR2: SQVTM, ANQGSEA. The CDR3 has 13 amino acids. TCRdb processed the 5' RACE reads anew with MiXCR; each CDR3 protein has one entry. The repertoire has some 15,000 distinct CDR3 sequences, approximately 7.6% of them found once; the top ten carry about a third. The sample belongs to a study of CD8 T cells in ankylosing spondylitis. General observations from the study: Disease-linked clones bore a CD8+ phenotype, appearing relatively rarely in peripheral blood.

The chain carries TRBV29-1 and TRBJ1-1; possibly TRBD1 for D (5 bases). This clonotype was sampled from a male donor with ankylosing spondylitis or in good health (not recorded which). Sequenced input: blood. The CDR3 DNA follows: TGCAGCGGGATCGACTGGGGCGGCACTGAAGCTTTCTTT. This codes for CSGIDWGGTEAFF.